Listed below are T cell receptor beta chains from one sample, sequenced in a study of T cells in Graves' hyperthyroidism and ophthalmopathy. MiXCR was run by TCRdb on the multiplex PCR reads, yielding one entry per CDR3 protein. The table shows fewer than 500,000 distinct CDR3 sequences, with 13% to 15% occurring only once. The specimen sequenced was blood. The source is a woman in her thirties with Graves' ophthalmopathy. The CDR3 runs from the conserved cysteine through the conserved F or W.

J | V | length | CDR3
TRBJ2-1 | TRBV7-3 | 18 | CASSLGLWASGEYNEQFF
TRBJ2-7 | TRBV3-1 | 15 | CASSQAYGVGYEQYF
TRBJ1-5 | TRBV15 | 15 | CATSSGTVRNQPQHF
TRBJ2-5 | TRBV20-1 | 16 | CSARPASGGRQETQYF
TRBJ2-5 | TRBV27 | 15 | CASSPQGREQETQYF
TRBJ2-3 | TRBV27 | 15 | CASRSYRGQGDTQYF
TRBJ1-1 | TRBV30 | 13 | CAWNWDRNTEAFF
TRBJ2-1 | TRBV30 | 15 | CAWTTGLRSYNEQFF
TRBJ2-7 | TRBV11-2 | 11 | CASSLKLEQYF
TRBJ1-1 | TRBV4-1 | 13 | CASSQYLGTEAFF
TRBJ1-5 | TRBV30 | 15 | CAWSQGAKGNQPQHF
TRBJ1-5 | TRBV29-1 | 13 | CSVGTTLNQPQHF
TRBJ2-7 | TRBV5-1 | 13 | CASYRDRGDEQYF
TRBJ1-1 | TRBV28 | 16 | CASSFGKGVMNTEAFF
TRBJ2-5 | TRBV20-1 | 12 | CSGTPGQETQYF
TRBJ1-4 | TRBV7-2 | 16 | CASSLLPIRGNEKLFF
TRBJ2-7 | TRBV7-8 | 16 | CASSLALGRGGYEQYF
TRBJ2-2 | TRBV28 | 16 | CASSFSLAGTTGELFF
TRBJ1-1 | TRBV4-1 | 16 | CASSQPGQGRNTEAFF
TRBJ1-1 | TRBV6-2/TRBV6-3 | 11 | CASSYRAEAFF
TRBJ1-3 | TRBV9 | 16 | CASSAAGTTSGNTIYF
TRBJ2-1 | TRBV4-1 | 17 | CASSPSFHRDSNNEQFF
TRBJ2-7 | TRBV7-9 | 12 | CASSFDDYEQYF
TRBJ2-5 | TRBV20-1 | 14 | CSAWAGTNKETQYF
TRBJ1-6 | TRBV20-1 | 17 | CSAMRVSEALRGSPLHF
TRBJ1-5 | TRBV16 | 15 | CASSRPGTGRQPQHF
TRBJ1-1 | TRBV12-3/TRBV12-4 | 16 | CASSLMPGPLNTEAFF
TRBJ1-2 | TRBV18 | 15 | CASSPPAGDSYGYTF
TRBJ2-1 | TRBV7-7 | 15 | CASSLDRLGGGEQFF
TRBJ1-2 | TRBV5-1 | 14 | CASSLGDGSYGYTF
TRBJ1-4 | TRBV9 | 13 | CASSTGLYEKLFF
TRBJ1-5 | TRBV2 | 15 | CASSEQGFGNQPQHF
TRBJ1-5 | TRBV27 | 15 | CASSPQWDSNQPQHF
TRBJ2-7 | TRBV7-2 | 16 | CASSPAGGRGQYEQYF
TRBJ2-2 | TRBV20-1 | 15 | CSAGDRGPNTGELFF
TRBJ2-4 | TRBV7-2 | 16 | CASSLAGGAVKNIQYF
TRBJ2-1 | TRBV5-1 | 15 | CASSFPRSSYNEQFF
TRBJ2-1 | TRBV7-2 | 14 | CASSLGAGGGEQFF
TRBJ2-5 | TRBV5-1 | 13 | CASSQGSGETQYF
TRBJ1-4 | TRBV29-1 | 13 | CSVEDGGSEKLFF
TRBJ1-1 | TRBV10-2 | 14 | CASSESAVNTEAFF
TRBJ1-5 | TRBV6-2/TRBV6-3 | 17 | CASSPPWTVTLHQPQHF
TRBJ2-3 | TRBV27 | 14 | CASSFETGLDTQYF
TRBJ2-3 | TRBV3-1 | 16 | CASSQTGTGGLDTQYF
TRBJ1-5 | TRBV2 | 14 | CASKNQGGNQPQHF
TRBJ2-7 | TRBV10-2 | 13 | CASAGTGVWEQYF
TRBJ2-6 | TRBV7-8 | 16 | CASSFAEYSGANVLTF
TRBJ2-7 | TRBV7-9 | 16 | CASSSTTGTSPYEQYF
TRBJ2-5 | TRBV10-1 | 16 | CASITAGGKTQETQYF
TRBJ2-2 | TRBV24-1 | 12 | CATRQVAGELFF
TRBJ1-6 | TRBV10-3 | 15 | CASRKSEGPRTPLHF
TRBJ1-2 | TRBV28 | 15 | CASSLTGAGSYGYTF
TRBJ1-2 | TRBV20-1 | 12 | CSARGGLDGYTF